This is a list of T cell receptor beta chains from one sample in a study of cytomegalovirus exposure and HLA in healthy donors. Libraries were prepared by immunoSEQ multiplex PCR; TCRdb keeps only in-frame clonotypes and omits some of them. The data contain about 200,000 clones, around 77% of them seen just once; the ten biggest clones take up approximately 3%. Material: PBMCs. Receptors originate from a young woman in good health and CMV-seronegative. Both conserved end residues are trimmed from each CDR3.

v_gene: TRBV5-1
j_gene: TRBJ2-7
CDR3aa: ASSLNSGERVYEQY

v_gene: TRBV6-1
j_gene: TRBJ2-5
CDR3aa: ASSEAHRSQETQY

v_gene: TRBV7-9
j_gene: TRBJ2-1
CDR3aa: SSSLRSGSTNEQF

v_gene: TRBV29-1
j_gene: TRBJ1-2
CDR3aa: SVGTVGYT

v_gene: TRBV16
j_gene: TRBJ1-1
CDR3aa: ASSHRQGTAEAF

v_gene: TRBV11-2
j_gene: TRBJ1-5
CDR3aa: ASSMTPEQPQH

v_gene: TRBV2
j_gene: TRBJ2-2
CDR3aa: ASSEQGSRNTGELF

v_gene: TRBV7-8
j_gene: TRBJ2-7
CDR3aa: ASSLARGGVRVV

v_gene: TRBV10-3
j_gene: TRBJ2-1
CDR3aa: AISELLAGDEQF

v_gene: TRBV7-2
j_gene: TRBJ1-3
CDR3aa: ASSLRQGRNTIY

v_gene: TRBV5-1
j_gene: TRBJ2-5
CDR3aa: ASSLGLSGQQGSY

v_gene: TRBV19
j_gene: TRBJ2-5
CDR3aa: ASSIAPTKKETQY

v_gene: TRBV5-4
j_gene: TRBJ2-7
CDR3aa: ASSSRGYEQY

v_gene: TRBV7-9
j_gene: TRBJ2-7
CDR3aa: SSSSTTGRAYEQY

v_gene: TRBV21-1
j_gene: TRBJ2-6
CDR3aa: ASSSGARDVGGANVLT

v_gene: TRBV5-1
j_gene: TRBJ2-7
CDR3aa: ASSHGLAAYEQY

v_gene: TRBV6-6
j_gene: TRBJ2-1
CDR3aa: ASTGSGLYNEQF

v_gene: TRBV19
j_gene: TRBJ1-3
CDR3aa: ASSPQGTGNTIY

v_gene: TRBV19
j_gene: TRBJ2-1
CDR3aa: ASRGQGLAGGRNYNEQF

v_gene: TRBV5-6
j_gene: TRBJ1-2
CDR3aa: ASSLFGFGSNYGYP

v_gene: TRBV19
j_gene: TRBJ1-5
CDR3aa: ASSTGTGGNQPQH

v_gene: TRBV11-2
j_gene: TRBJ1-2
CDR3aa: ASSLVSRGLNYGYP

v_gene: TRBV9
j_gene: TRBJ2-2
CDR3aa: ASQTENTGELF

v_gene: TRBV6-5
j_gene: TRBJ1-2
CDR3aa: ASRRTGADYGYP

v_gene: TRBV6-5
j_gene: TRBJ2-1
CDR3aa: ASSYNKGAYNEQF

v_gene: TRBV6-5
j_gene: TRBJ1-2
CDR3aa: ASSYSQNYGYT

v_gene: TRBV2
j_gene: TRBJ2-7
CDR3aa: ASSLLSSYEQY

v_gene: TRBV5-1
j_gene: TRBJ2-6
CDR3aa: ASSLALAGGLANVLT

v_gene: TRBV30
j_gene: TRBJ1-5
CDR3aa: AWGGGSQPQH

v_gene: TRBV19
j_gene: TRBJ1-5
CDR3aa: ASSIYVGTDNQPQH

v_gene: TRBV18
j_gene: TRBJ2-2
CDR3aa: ASSLPTGSNTGELF

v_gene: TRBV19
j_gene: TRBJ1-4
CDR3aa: ASSMRIIGEKLF

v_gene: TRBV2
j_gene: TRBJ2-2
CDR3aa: ASTTHDTGELF

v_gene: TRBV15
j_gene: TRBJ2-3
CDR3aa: ATSPRDTKRGDTQY

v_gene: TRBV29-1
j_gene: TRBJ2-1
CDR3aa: SVRVRDVRGLSWGEQF

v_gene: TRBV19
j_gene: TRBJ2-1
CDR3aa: ASRLEGREGRGEQF

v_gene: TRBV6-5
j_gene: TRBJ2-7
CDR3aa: ASGTDYEQY

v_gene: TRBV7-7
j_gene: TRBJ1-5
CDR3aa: ASSTGLNQPQH

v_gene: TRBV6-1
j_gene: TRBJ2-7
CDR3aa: ASRQDDRGFYQQY

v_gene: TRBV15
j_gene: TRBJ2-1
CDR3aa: ATSPGTSAYNEQF

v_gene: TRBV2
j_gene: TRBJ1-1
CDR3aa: ASSDGPGGVNTEAF

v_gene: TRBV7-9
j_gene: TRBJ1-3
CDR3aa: ASSIAGGPSGNTIY

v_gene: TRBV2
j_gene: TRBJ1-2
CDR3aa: ASSTGDLYGYT

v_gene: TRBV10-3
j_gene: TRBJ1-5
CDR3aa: AISESGRYNQPQH

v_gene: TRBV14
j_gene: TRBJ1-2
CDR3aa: ASSRGGDYGYP

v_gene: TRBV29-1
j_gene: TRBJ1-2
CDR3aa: SVYAGQGESGYT

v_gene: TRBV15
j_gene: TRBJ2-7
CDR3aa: ATQVAGTPDYEQY

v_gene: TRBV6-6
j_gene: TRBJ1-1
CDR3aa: ASRVADTEAF

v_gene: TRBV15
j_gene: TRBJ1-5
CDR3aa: ATSRVLGGNQPQH

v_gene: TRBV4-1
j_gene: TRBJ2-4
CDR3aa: ASSQVIGGLAKNIQY

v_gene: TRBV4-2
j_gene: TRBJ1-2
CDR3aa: ASSQPDSLLYGYT

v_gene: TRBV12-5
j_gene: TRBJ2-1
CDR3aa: ASGFGGKDILTYNEQF

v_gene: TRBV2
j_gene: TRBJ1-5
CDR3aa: ASSEESLGRDRGGNSNQPQH

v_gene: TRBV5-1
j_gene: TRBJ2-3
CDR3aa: ASSLVAGDKTDTQY

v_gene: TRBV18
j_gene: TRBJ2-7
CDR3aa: ASSPPTAKYEQY

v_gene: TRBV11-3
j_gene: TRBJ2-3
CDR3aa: ASSRGLTSDHTDTQY

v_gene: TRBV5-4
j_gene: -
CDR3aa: ASSGGLAGQYEQY